This TCR beta chain was recovered during a study of T cells after yellow fever vaccination. J was trimmed by 3 bases and V by 7 bases; bases with no gene match: 6. This CDR3 has 15 amino acids. MiXCR was run by TCRdb on the 5' RACE reads, yielding one entry per CDR3 protein. The sample records 300,000 to 450,000 distinct CDR3 sequences, about 6% being singletons. Whole-study results and caveats: Though it reached lower strength, the secondary response hit its peak faster, day 5 versus 15. Abundant bulk-derived clonotypes could contaminate FACS-sorted repertoires.

Note on this clonotype: Its antigen is unidentified.

This receptor was obtained from a man aged 25 to 40 who received the YFV17D yellow fever vaccine. The sample here was PBMCs, taken 5 days after the yellow fever booster vaccination. The chain uses TRBV12-3 or TRBV12-4 and TRBJ2-3, with 11 bases aligning to TRBD2. CDR3 loop: CASTILAGGTDTQYF. DNA of the CDR3: TGTGCCAGCACCATCTTAGCGGGAGGGACAGATACGCAGTATTTT.